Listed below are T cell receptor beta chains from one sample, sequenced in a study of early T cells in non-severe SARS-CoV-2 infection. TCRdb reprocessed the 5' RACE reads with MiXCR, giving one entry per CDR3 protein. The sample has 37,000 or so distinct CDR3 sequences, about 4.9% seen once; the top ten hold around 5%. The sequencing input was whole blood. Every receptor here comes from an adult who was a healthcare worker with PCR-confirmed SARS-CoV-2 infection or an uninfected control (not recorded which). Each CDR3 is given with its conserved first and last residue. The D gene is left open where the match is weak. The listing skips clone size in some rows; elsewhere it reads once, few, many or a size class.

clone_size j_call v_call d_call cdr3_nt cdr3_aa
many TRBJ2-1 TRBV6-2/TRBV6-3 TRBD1 TGTGCCAGCAACGGACAGGGGGGGAAGAATGAGCAGTTCTTC CASNGQGGKNEQFF
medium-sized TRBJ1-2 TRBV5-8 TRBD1 TGTGCCAGCAGCTTGGACAGGGGCGCAGGAGGCTACACCTTC CASSLDRGAGGYTF
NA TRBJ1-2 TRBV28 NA TGTGCCAGCAGTTTGGGCACGTCCGGCTACACCTTC CASSLGTSGYTF
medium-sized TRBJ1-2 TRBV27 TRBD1 TGTGCCAGCAGTTCATGGGACAGCGATGGCTACACCTTC CASSSWDSDGYTF
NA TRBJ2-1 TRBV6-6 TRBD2 TGTGCCAGCAGTTACTCGATTCGGCTAGCGGGGGTTAATGAGCAGTTCTTC CASSYSIRLAGVNEQFF
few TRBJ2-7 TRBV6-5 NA TGTGCCAGCAAAGTCGTAGACGGAGCCTACGAGCAGTACTTC CASKVVDGAYEQYF
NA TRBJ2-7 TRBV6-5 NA TGTGCCAGCAGTTCGACTCCTGGGGACTACGAGCAGTACTTC CASSSTPGDYEQYF
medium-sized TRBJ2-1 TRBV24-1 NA TGTGCCACCAGTGATTTAACGGGGGACTACAATGAGCAGTTCTTC CATSDLTGDYNEQFF
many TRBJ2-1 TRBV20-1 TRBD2 TGCAGTGCTTTCGGACTAGCGGGGGACTCCTACAATGAGCAGTTCTTC CSAFGLAGDSYNEQFF
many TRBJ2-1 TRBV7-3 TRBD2 TGTGCCAGCAGCTCCACCGGGACTAGCGTCAATGAGCAGTTCTTC CASSSTGTSVNEQFF
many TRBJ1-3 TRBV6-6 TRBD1 TGTGCCAGCGGGACAGAGAACACCATATATTTT CASGTENTIYF
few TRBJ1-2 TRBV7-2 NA TGTGCCAGCAGCTTAGGATCGGGGGCTTATGGCTACACCTTC CASSLGSGAYGYTF
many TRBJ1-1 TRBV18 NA TGTGCCAGCTCACCGAACAGAGACTCTGAAGCTTTCTTT CASSPNRDSEAFF
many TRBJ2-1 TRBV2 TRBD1 TGTGCCAGCAGTGGGACAGGGGTTTACAATGAGCAGTTCTTC CASSGTGVYNEQFF
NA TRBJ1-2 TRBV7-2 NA TGTGCCAGCAGCTTATCTGTCCCAGGGAACTATGGCTACACCTTC CASSLSVPGNYGYTF
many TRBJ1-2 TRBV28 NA TGTGCCAGCAGCCCCGGTAACTATGGCTACACCTTC CASSPGNYGYTF
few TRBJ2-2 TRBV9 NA TGTGCCAGCAGCGTCACTAGCACCGGGGAGCTGTTTTTT CASSVTSTGELFF
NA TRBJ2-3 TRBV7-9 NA TGTGCCAGCAGCTTAGAACGGGACACAGATACGCAGTATTTT CASSLERDTDTQYF
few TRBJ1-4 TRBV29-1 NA TGCAGCACAGCTAAGGGGCGCAATGAAAAACTGTTTTTT CSTAKGRNEKLFF
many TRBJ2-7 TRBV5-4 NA TGTGCCAGCAGCTTGGTAGGGGGGCCTCAGGAGGAGCAGTACTTC CASSLVGGPQEEQYF